This passage covers 32 T cell receptor beta chains from one sample sequenced in a study of T cell changes during pregnancy in multiple sclerosis. Profiled with immunoSEQ multiplex PCR; TCRdb holds only in-frame clones, not every one. The table shows about 25,000 clones, with around nine tenths occurring only once. The sample in question was CD4+ T cells from peripheral blood mononuclear cells, obtained in the second trimester of pregnancy. These receptors all stem from a female donor in good health, enrolled as a control in a pregnancy study.

The chain combines TRBV7-9 with TRBJ2-7; D not resolved. Trimming cost V 5 bases and J 2 bases, with 7 bases left between them. The CDR3 runs to 12 residues. Germline assignment: CDR1 SEHNR and CDR2 FQNEAQ (reference sequence). The CDR3 loop is CASSPLAYEQYF. DNA for the CDR3: TGTGCCAGCAGCCCACTCGCCTACGAGCAGTACTTC. Complete variable domain (other parts from reference TRBV7-9 and TRBJ2-7): DTGVSQNPRHKITKRGQNVTFRCDPISEHNRLYWYRQTLGQGPEFLTYFQNEAQLEKSRLLSDRFSAERPKGSFSTLEIQRTEQGDSAMYLCASSPLAYEQYFGPGTRLTVT.

The chain employs TRBV2 and TRBJ2-3; 7 bases align to TRBD2. The CDR3 covers 14 residues. Germline V gene lookup returns CDR1 SNHLY and CDR2 FYNNEI. After removal of 6 bases from V and 1 base from J, the junction contained 4 bases not matched to a gene. This CDR3 is CASSRGVRTDTQYF. CDR3 bases: TGTGCCAGCAGCCGGGGGGTCCGCACAGATACGCAGTATTTT.

This chain connects TRBV19 to TRBJ2-3; 12 nucleotides match TRBD2. The CDR3 totals 16 residues. CDR1 and CDR2 from the germline V gene are LNHDA and SQIVND (reference sequence). The ends lost 4 bases at V and 0 bases at J; junction bases unmatched: 2. CDR3 bases: TGTGCCAGTAGTACCGGGACTAGCGGGAGCACAGATACGCAGTATTTT. Translating gives CASSTGTSGSTDTQYF.

This clone was found a few times. This chain uses TRBV21-1 with TRBJ2-7; no DNA check was done on the table's D call, TRBD1. TRBV21-1 is termed a pseudogene. This CDR3 region has 13 residues. This chain's CDR3 is CASSPGQGYEQYF. The CDR3 DNA reads as TGTGCCAGCTCCCCAGGACAGGGTTACGAGCAGTACTTC.

V is TRBV28 and J is TRBJ1-2, with 10 positions matching TRBD1. In germline, CDR1 is MDHEN, CDR2 SYDVKM. The CDR3 runs to 14 residues. V was clipped by 5 bases and J by 4 bases; unmatched bases: 4. CDR3 region: CASSPGTGAYGYTF. For the CDR3, the DNA is TGTGCCAGCAGTCCCGGGACAGGGGCCTATGGCTACACCTTC.

The V gene is TRBV4-2, the J gene TRBJ1-2; TRBD1 matches at 7 bases. CDR1 is LGHNA and CDR2 is YNFKEQ in the germline V gene. V lost 0 bases to trimming and J lost 4 bases; unmatched junction nucleotides: 8. The CDR3 consists of 16 residues. This CDR3 reads CASSQDRTGPFYGYTF. The CDR3 DNA sequence: TGTGCCAGCAGCCAAGATAGGACAGGACCCTTCTATGGCTACACCTTC.

The CDR3 sequence: CASNSIPYEQYF. The CDR3 DNA sequence: TGTGCCAGCAACAGCATCCCCTACGAGCAGTACTTC. The genes are TRBV2 and TRBJ2-5; no definite D call. The J call is uncertain, as TRBJ2-7 better fits the DNA end. The CDR3 runs 12 residues. Germline loops: CDR1 SNHLY, CDR2 FYNNEI.

This chain uses TRBV19 with TRBJ2-3, with D perhaps TRBD2 (5 bases). Trimming pared 4 bases from V and 2 bases from J, leaving 13 bases between. CDR1 and CDR2 (germline): LNHDA, SQIVND (reference sequence). The CDR3 totals 15 residues. CDR3 sequence (DNA): TGTGCCAGTAGTAGGAGTCGGGGTTCCACAGATACGCAGTATTTT. This gives the protein CASSRSRGSTDTQYF.

V is TRBV19 and J is TRBJ1-4, with 7 bases lining up with TRBD1. Germline V gene lookup returns CDR1 LNHDA and CDR2 SQIVND (reference sequence). Trimming removed 2 bases from V and 5 bases from J; junction bases left unmatched: 8. The CDR3 is 16 amino acids. CDR3 region: CASSITPGQKNEKLFF. CDR3 nucleotide sequence: TGTGCCAGTAGTATAACCCCGGGACAGAAGAATGAAAAACTGTTTTTT.

The chain couples TRBV7-2 to TRBJ2-2; 15 bases fit TRBD2. This CDR3 spans 18 amino acids. Germline V CDR1 and CDR2: SGHTA, FQGNSA. The ends lost 5 bases at V and 2 bases at J; junction bases unmatched: 6. The CDR3 DNA follows: TGTGCCAGCAGCCGGCGGACTAGCGGGAGGGGTAACACCGGGGAGCTGTTTTTT. Its protein product is CASSRRTSGRGNTGELFF.

This clone is a singleton in its sample. The V and J genes are TRBV6-6 and TRBJ1-2; 8 nucleotides align to TRBD1. The CDR3 is 15 amino acids. The germline gives CDR1 MNHNY, CDR2 SVGAGI (reference sequence). The trim removed 0 bases at V and 6 bases at J, leaving 6 bases unmatched. The CDR3: CASSYSDPDRDGYTF. DNA for the CDR3: TGTGCCAGCAGTTACTCCGACCCGGACAGGGATGGCTACACCTTC.

The rearrangement links TRBV7-7 to TRBJ2-5; tentative D call: TRBD2 (7 bases). The CDR3 has 14 residues. V was clipped by 4 bases and J by 5 bases, with 14 bases between them. Per germline, CDR1 SSHAT and CDR2 FNYEAQ (reference sequence). The DNA for the CDR3 is TGTGCCAGCAGCTCACCTGGGAGGGGGGAGACCCAGTACTTC. It encodes CASSSPGRGETQYF.

This clone qualifies as medium-sized. V usage is TRBV10-3 and J usage is TRBJ2-7; 7 bases are a match to TRBD2. Germline trimming cut 5 bases from V and 6 bases from J; bases unmatched to any gene: 7. The germline V gene encodes CDR1 ENHRY and CDR2 SYGVKD. There are 13 residues in the CDR3. CDR3 bases: TGTGCCATCAGTCGTGCGGGGGATGGCGAGCAGTACTTC. Translated: CAISRAGDGEQYF.

As DNA, the CDR3 is TGTGCCAGCAGCTACGACAGGGTTGCTGGGGCCAACGTCCTGACTTTC. It yields the protein CASSYDRVAGANVLTF. The chain is built from TRBV7-8 and TRBJ2-6; TRBD1 agrees at 7 bases. This CDR3 is built from 16 residues. Trimming cost V 4 bases and J 2 bases; bases outside gene matches: 5. Germline V gene lookup returns CDR1 SGHVS and CDR2 FQNEAQ.

The chain couples TRBV30 to TRBJ1-5; no reliable D call. The V end lost 0 bases, the J end lost 0 bases, and 9 bases lay between the germline ends. This CDR3 is built from 15 residues. Germline assignment: CDR1 GTSNPN and CDR2 SVGIG (reference sequence). The CDR3 coding sequence is TGTGCCTGGAGTGTCCTTTCAGGTAGCAATCAGCCCCAGCATTTT. This codes for CAWSVLSGSNQPQHF.

Here the CDR3 DNA reads TGTGCCAGCACCCAGGGAGGGAGCTCTGGAAACACCATATATTTT. It translates to CASTQGGSSGNTIYF. The chain is built from TRBV5-6 and TRBJ1-3, with D possibly matching TRBD1 (5 bases). Per germline, CDR1 SGHDT and CDR2 YYEEEE. The CDR3 consists of 15 residues. V lost 6 bases and J lost 0, with 13 bases in between.

This chain connects TRBV28 to TRBJ2-3, with TRBD1 matching 9 bases. CDR3 size: 15 residues. Per the germline V gene, CDR1 is MDHEN and CDR2 is SYDVKM. V gave up 4 bases and J gave up 2 bases; unmatched junction bases: 4. CDR3 coding DNA: TGTGCCAGCAGTTCCACAGGGGGCCCCACAGATACGCAGTATTTT. The encoded protein is CASSSTGGPTDTQYF.

Concerning this clone: This sample includes further DNA sequences coding for the same CDR3. The V gene is TRBV5-4, the J gene TRBJ1-1; 8 bases agree with TRBD1. CDR3 length equals 15 residues. Germline V gene data show CDR1 as SGHNT and CDR2 as YYREEE (reference sequence). With 0 bases clipped from V and 0 bases from J, the junction kept 1 base outside the gene matches. CDR3 sequence: CASSLGQGMNTEAFF. DNA of the CDR3: TGTGCCAGCAGCTTGGGACAGGGGATGAACACTGAAGCTTTCTTT.

The CDR3: CASSKVQFHYGYTF. CDR3 sequence (DNA): TGTGCCAGCAGCAAAGTTCAGTTCCACTATGGCTACACCTTC. V gene TRBV21-1 combines with J gene TRBJ1-2; the listed D gene, TRBD1, was not tested against the DNA. TRBV21-1 is listed as a pseudogene. This CDR3 region has 14 residues.

The rearrangement links TRBV4-1 to TRBJ2-3; 9 bases agree with TRBD2. Germline V gives CDR1 MGHRA, CDR2 YSYEKL. The CDR3 totals 15 residues. J gave up 4 bases and V 4 bases, and 6 bases lay outside the gene matches. The CDR3 loop is CASSLNSGSSDTQYF. CDR3 DNA: TGCGCCAGCAGCCTAAATAGCGGGAGCTCAGATACGCAGTATTTT.

V gene TRBV5-1 combines with J gene TRBJ1-4; D perhaps matches TRBD1 (5 bases). The V gene's germline CDR1 is SGHRS and CDR2 YFSETQ. V lost 4 bases, J lost 8 bases, and 15 bases lay in between. The CDR3 extends over 14 amino acids. CDR3 residues: CASSRGGEGEKLFF. CDR3 nucleotide sequence: TGCGCCAGCAGCCGGGGGGGGGAAGGAGAAAAACTGTTTTTT.

The chain joins TRBV5-6 to TRBJ2-3; 12 bases are shared with TRBD1. The CDR3 spans 16 residues. The trim removed 3 bases at V and 5 bases at J, leaving 7 bases unmatched. The germline V gene encodes CDR1 SGHDT and CDR2 YYEEEE. CDR3 nucleotides: TGTGCCAGCAGCTGGGGGACAGGGGGCGCAGAAGATACGCAGTATTTT. This codes for CASSWGTGGAEDTQYF.

The gene calls are TRBV30 and TRBJ2-5; weak D call: TRBD2 (7 bases). CDR1 and CDR2 (germline): GTSNPN, SVGIG (reference sequence). V was cut by 0 bases and J by 5 bases, with 19 bases left in between. CDR3 length equals 16 residues. The CDR3: CAWSVEFLGRGETQYF. CDR3 sequence (DNA): TGTGCCTGGAGTGTAGAGTTTCTTGGGAGGGGGGAGACCCAGTACTTC.

J is TRBJ1-5 and V is TRBV5-6; D gene uncertain. V was cut by 3 bases and J by 9 bases, with 13 bases left in between. This CDR3 spans 13 amino acids. Germline CDR1 and CDR2: SGHDT and YYEEEE. The chain's CDR3 is CASSSDVEAPQHF. CDR3 nucleotides: TGTGCCAGCAGCTCCGACGTGGAGGCGCCCCAGCATTTT. Supplemented by reference TRBV5-6 and TRBJ1-5, the full variable domain reads DAGVTQSPTHLIKTRGQQVTLRCSPKSGHDTVSWYQQALGQGPQFIFQYYEEEERQRGNFPDRFSGHQFPNYSSELNVNALLLGDSALYLCASSSDVEAPQHFGDGTRLSIL.

This clone is a singleton in its sample. The J gene is TRBJ1-2, the V gene TRBV11-3, with 7 positions matching TRBD1. The J segment lost 3 bases and the V segment lost 5 bases, leaving 12 bases of the junction unmatched. The CDR3 covers 16 residues. Germline V gene data show CDR1 as SGHNT and CDR2 as YENEEA. CDR3 residues: CASSALQGFTDYGYTF. In DNA, the CDR3 is TGTGCCAGCAGCGCCTTACAGGGGTTCACGGACTATGGCTACACCTTC.

The rearrangement links TRBV2 to TRBJ1-1; the D gene is possibly TRBD1 (5 bases). This CDR3 has 18 amino acids. The germline V gene has CDR1 SNHLY and CDR2 FYNNEI. Trimming took off 5 bases at V and 5 bases at J, with 27 bases between the two ends. This CDR3 reads CASSPQRDRRRRQTEAFF. Written as DNA, the CDR3 is TGTGCCAGCAGTCCTCAGCGGGACCGCCGTCGGAGACAGACTGAAGCTTTCTTT.

The chain employs TRBV7-4 and TRBJ2-7; 9 bases are shared with TRBD2. The CDR3 has 12 amino acids. Germline assignment: CDR1 SGHVT and CDR2 SQSDAQ. The CDR3 nucleotides read TGTGGAGTCGGGACTAGCCGATACGAGCAGTACTTC. It encodes CGVGTSRYEQYF. The variable domain in full, completed from reference TRBV7-4 and TRBJ2-7, reads GAGVSQSPRYKVAKRGRDVALRCDSISGHVTLYWYRQTLGQGSEVLTYSQSDAQRDKSGRPSGRFSAERPERSVSTLKIQRTEQGDSAVYLCGVGTSRYEQYFGPGTRLTVT.

The J gene is TRBJ2-7, the V gene TRBV7-2; 8 bases line up with TRBD1. The germline V gene has CDR1 SGHTA and CDR2 FQGNSA. The ends lost 1 base at V and 5 bases at J; junction bases unmatched: 10. The CDR3 extends over 16 amino acids. CDR3 region: CASSLGRRQGADEQYF. The CDR3 coding sequence is TGTGCCAGCAGCTTAGGAAGGCGGCAGGGGGCCGACGAGCAGTACTTC.

With regard to this clone: Other nucleotide sequences in the sample specify the same CDR3. The genes are TRBV5-6 and TRBJ1-1; tentative D call: TRBD1 (6 bases). V lost 4 bases and J 2 bases, leaving 15 bases between the germline ends. The CDR3 has 15 amino acids. Germline-derived CDR1 and CDR2 are SGHDT and YYEEEE. DNA of the CDR3: TGTGCCAGCAGCATAGATCCGACAGGAAACACTGAAGCTTTCTTT. This translates into CASSIDPTGNTEAFF.

By proportion, this clone is large (0.1 to 1%). The chain employs TRBV6-4 and TRBJ2-2, with 8 bases that match TRBD2. Germline V gene lookup returns CDR1 MRHNA and CDR2 SNTAGT. The CDR3 has 15 residues. J gave up 0 bases and V 7 bases, and 4 bases lay outside the gene matches. This chain's CDR3 is CASTPTSANTGELFF. The CDR3 DNA reads TGTGCCAGCACCCCGACTAGCGCGAACACCGGGGAGCTGTTTTTT.

This clone was found a few times. The chain couples TRBV6-1 to TRBJ1-2; D is ambiguous. Trimming removed 6 bases from V and 6 bases from J, with 17 bases in between. Germline CDR1 MNHNS, CDR2 SASEGT. The length of the CDR3 is 14 residues. CDR3 amino acids: CASSRDRTANGYTF. The CDR3, as DNA: TGTGCCAGCAGCCGGGATCGGACGGCTAATGGCTACACCTTC.

This clone rates as medium-sized. This rearrangement joins TRBV5-1 to TRBJ2-2; TRBD1 matches 7 bases. Per the germline V gene, CDR1 is SGHRS and CDR2 is YFSETQ. V lost 4 bases and J lost 4; bases outside the gene matches: 7. The CDR3 is 15 residues long. The chain's CDR3 is CASSRGTELTGELFF. CDR3 nucleotide sequence: TGCGCCAGCAGCCGTGGGACAGAACTCACCGGGGAGCTGTTTTTT.